The clone carrying this T cell receptor (beta chain) has more than one count but fewer than ten. Its antigen is not known. The data originate from a study of T cells in localized non-small cell lung cancer. Using immunoSEQ multiplex PCR, the repertoire was profiled, and TCRdb retains in-frame clones only, with some absent. The table shows more than 30,000 clones, with 70% to 90% occurring only once. Trimming removed 5 bases from V and 3 bases from J, with 2 bases in between. This CDR3 contains 10 residues. Per germline, CDR1 MDHEN and CDR2 SYDVKM. Whole-study results and caveats: Higher adjacent-lung clonality was associated with shorter survival. Compared with tumor, uninvolved adjacent lung displayed greater T cell clonality, ranking highest overall.

The chain employs TRBV28 and TRBJ2-7, with D hard to call. The receptor comes from a woman aged 40-75 years with stage III lung adenocarcinoma. Sequencing used peripheral blood mononuclear cells, obtained before any cancer treatment. CDR3 loop: CASSNYEQYF. The CDR3 DNA follows: TGTGCCAGCAGTAACTACGAGCAGTACTTC.